The clone carrying this TCR beta chain was observed a handful of times. Its antigen remains unknown. This specimen belongs to a study of shared clonotypes between healthy human individuals. Overall study: Serving as donors were a couple of women and a few men, whose ages spanned 18 to 49.

Germline loops: CDR1 LNHDA, CDR2 SQIVND (reference sequence). Trimming took 7 bases from V and 0 from J, leaving 16 bases between them. This CDR3 comprises 15 residues. Whole-study findings and limits: Estimated richness was generally greater in naive than memory subsets.

All donors were healthy HIV-negative adults lacking recent acute infections or vaccinations. Investigators divided CD4+ cells into CD45RA+ naive and CD45RA-negative memory subsets. This table comes from immunoSEQ multiplex PCR, and its TCRdb copy is limited to in-frame clones, with some not included. The sample holds over 2 million clones, around 95% seen once. The sequence derives from a man aged 18-30 years in good health. This chain connects TRBV19 to TRBJ2-7; D is possibly TRBD1 or TRBD2 (5 bases each). Sequenced material: naive CD4+ T cells sorted from blood. The subset was: CD45RA+ positively selected. The DNA for the CDR3 is TGTGCCAGTACCCCTCGGGACCGGAGCTCCTACGAGCAGTACTTC. Its protein is CASTPRDRSSYEQYF.